This TCR beta chain stems from a study of shared clonotypes between healthy human individuals. CD45RO negativity and positive selection for CCR7 defined naive CD8 cells, a population that excluded terminally differentiated effector memory CD45RA+ cells. Germline CDR1 PRHDT, CDR2 FYEKMQ (reference sequence). V was pared by 4 bases and J by 8 bases, with 24 bases between. The CDR3 is made up of 17 amino acids. The assay was run at deep level. The assay was immunoSEQ multiplex PCR, and TCRdb's table has in-frame clones only and misses some. The table includes around 1.9 million clones, around 93% detected once.

The sequence derives from a man aged 18 to 29 in good health. Some clones in this sample may be carry-over from other donors' samples. The chain recombines TRBV13 with TRBJ2-1, with D perhaps TRBD2 (7 bases). The sequencing input was naive CD8+ T cells from PBMCs. The DNA for the CDR3 is TGTGCCAGCAGCTCCAGGGGCGGGAGCCAAATATGGGATGAGCAGTTCTTC. It specifies CASSSRGGSQIWDEQFF.